Below are 19 T cell receptor beta chains sequenced from a single sample in a study of blood T cells in healthy people across ages. A sample-barcoded 5' primer and a J-beta primer mix were used in a second PCR of roughly 6 to 11 cycles. TCRdb re-called the 5' RACE reads through MiXCR, storing one row per CDR3 protein. The table includes over 600,000 distinct CDR3 sequences, less than 60% detected once. Specimen: blood. Receptors were obtained from a man older than 75 in good health.

This clonotype was found a few times. A junction end diverges from the germline sequence, so it may reflect a read error. The CDR3 loop reads CASIQTGLRDLDTQYF. CDR3 nucleotide sequence: TGTGCCAGCATCCAAACTGGACTACGGGACCTAGATACGCAGTATTTT. This chain uses TRBV4-2 with TRBJ2-3; D is possibly TRBD2 (6 bases). The V gene's germline CDR1 is LGHNA and CDR2 YNFKEQ. The CDR3 consists of 16 residues.

As concerns this clonotype: The germline gene is not matched at one end of the junction; a read error may be the cause. The rearrangement joins TRBV29-1 to TRBJ1-2; D gene ambiguous. CDR1 is SQVTM and CDR2 is ANQGSEA in the germline V gene. The CDR3 sequence is 12 residues long. DNA for the CDR3: TGCGGCGTTTCGAGAGGCGATGATAGCTACACCTTC. Translation: CGVSRGDDSYTF.

This clonotype was seen a few times. The gene calls are TRBV29-1 and TRBJ2-1, with D perhaps matching TRBD1 or TRBD2 (5 bases each). Germline assignment: CDR1 SQVTM and CDR2 ANQGSEA. The CDR3 sequence is 16 residues long. V dropped 0 bases and J dropped 3 bases, with 15 bases sitting between them. CDR3 nucleotides: TGCAGCGTTGAAGATCAGCGGTCAGGGCGCTACAATGAGCAGTTCTTC. Amino acids: CSVEDQRSGRYNEQFF.

This clonotype showed up just a few times. The chain is built from TRBV11-2 and TRBJ2-3, with 9 positions matching TRBD1. The CDR3 is 16 residues long. Per the germline V gene, CDR1 is SGHAT and CDR2 is FQNNGV. V was pared by 5 bases and J by 8 bases, with 14 bases of the junction left unmatched. CDR3 sequence: CASSSTGTGKGGTQYF. The CDR3 coding sequence is TGTGCCAGCAGCAGCACCGGGACAGGGAAGGGGGGTACGCAGTATTTT.

The rearrangement links TRBV10-3 to TRBJ1-5; TRBD1 might be the D (5 bases). This CDR3 has 14 amino acids. Trimming removed 2 bases from V and 7 bases from J, with 12 bases in between. CDR1 and CDR2 (germline): ENHRY, SYGVKD. The CDR3 loop is CAISEAGQGQPQHF. Here the CDR3 DNA reads TGTGCCATCAGTGAGGCGGGGCAAGGGCAGCCCCAGCATTTT.

The chain joins TRBV28 to TRBJ1-2, with 10 positions matching TRBD1. J gave up 5 bases and V 6 bases, and 6 bases lay outside the gene matches. The CDR3 loop spans 14 amino acids. In germline, CDR1 is MDHEN, CDR2 SYDVKM. The CDR3 spells CASSTGTGVYGYTF. As DNA, the CDR3 is TGTGCCAGCAGCACCGGGACAGGGGTGTATGGCTACACCTTC.

This sequence joins TRBV21-1 and TRBJ2-4; the table gives TRBD1 as D, unverified against the DNA. TRBV21-1 is reported as a pseudogene. The CDR3 totals 17 residues. The CDR3 coding sequence is TGTGCCAGCAGCAAAGAAGGGACAGGGAAGGCCAAAAACATTCAGTACTTC. Amino acids: CASSKEGTGKAKNIQYF.

The chain links TRBV11-2 to TRBJ2-1, with D possibly being TRBD2 (6 bases). The DNA end lines up better with TRBJ2-7; the J call may be wrong. CDR1 is SGHAT, CDR2 FQNNGV, per germline. The CDR3 totals 16 residues. CDR3 amino acids: CASSLGGTYTYNEQYF. Written as DNA, the CDR3 is TGTGCCAGCAGCTTAGGGGGGACTTATACCTACAATGAGCAGTACTTC.

The chain joins TRBV20-1 to TRBJ2-5; D might be TRBD1 (6 bases). Germline-derived CDR1 and CDR2 are DFQATT and SNEGSKA (reference sequence). Trimming left V 8 bases short and J 2 bases short, with 24 bases between. The CDR3 is 16 residues long. The CDR3 loop is CSNVPDHRVTQETQYF. The CDR3 DNA sequence: TGCAGTAACGTCCCGGACCACAGGGTTACTCAAGAGACCCAGTACTTC.

This rearrangement joins TRBV20-1 to TRBJ1-2, with D possibly being TRBD1 (6 bases). The CDR3 is 14 residues long. CDR1 is DFQATT and CDR2 is SNEGSKA in the germline V gene (reference sequence). The V end lost 0 bases, the J end lost 4 bases, and 12 bases lay between the germline ends. CDR3 amino acids: CSARELQGLYGYTF. DNA of the CDR3: TGCAGTGCTAGAGAACTACAGGGCCTCTATGGCTACACCTTC.

This clonotype showed up just a few times. The chain is built from TRBV3-1 and TRBJ2-7; 7 bases fit TRBD1. The V segment lost 1 base and the J segment 2 bases; nucleotides outside the gene matches: 2. Per germline, CDR1 LGHDT and CDR2 YNNKEL (reference sequence). The CDR3 has 14 amino acids. The CDR3, as DNA: TGTGCCAGCAGCCAAGGAGGACAGGCCTACGAGCAGTACTTC. It translates to CASSQGGQAYEQYF.

This rearrangement joins TRBV6-2 or TRBV6-3 to TRBJ1-2; weak D call: TRBD1 (5 bases). V was trimmed by 5 bases and J by 10 bases, leaving 17 bases between them. Germline V gene sequence: CDR1 MNHEY, CDR2 SVGEGT. The CDR3 runs 13 residues. This CDR3 is CASSRRDVALYTF. The CDR3 bases are TGTGCCAGCAGTCGCCGGGACGTAGCCCTCTACACCTTC.

This clonotype was seen a handful of times. The CDR3 is CASRTGRAGSYEQYF. The CDR3 DNA reads TGTGCCAGCAGAACTGGACGAGCGGGTTCCTACGAGCAGTACTTC. The J gene is TRBJ2-7, the V gene TRBV6-2 or TRBV6-3; D may be TRBD2 (6 bases). CDR3 length equals 15 residues. Trimming stripped 6 bases from V and 1 base from J, with 16 bases between. The germline CDR1 and CDR2 sequences are MNHEY and SVGEGT.

The gene calls are TRBV13 and TRBJ2-1; 13 nucleotides align to TRBD2. The junction had 10 bases not matched to a gene; V was cut back by 5 bases and J by 9 bases. CDR3 length: 16 amino acids. Germline lookup yields CDR1 PRHDT and CDR2 FYEKMQ (reference sequence). Here the CDR3 DNA reads TGTGCCAGCAGCACATGGACTAGCGGGAGTTACGGTGAGCAGTTCTTC. Protein sequence: CASSTWTSGSYGEQFF.

This clonotype was found a few times. The V and J genes are TRBV20-1 and TRBJ2-3, with 7 bases aligning to TRBD1. Germline V gives CDR1 DFQATT, CDR2 SNEGSKA (reference sequence). The J segment lost 0 bases and the V segment lost 6 bases, leaving 9 bases of the junction unmatched. The CDR3 totals 15 residues. The CDR3 sequence is CSAQNRGTSTDTQYF. The CDR3, as DNA: TGCAGTGCACAGAACAGGGGTACTAGCACAGATACGCAGTATTTT.

As DNA, the CDR3 is TGTGCCAGCAGCCAAGACACCCTGCTCCTCTCTGGGGCCAACGTCCTGACTTTC. This codes for CASSQDTLLLSGANVLTF. The chain uses TRBV14 and TRBJ2-6; D remains unclear. This CDR3 region has 18 residues. Trimming stripped 0 bases from V and 0 bases from J, with 12 bases between. Germline CDR1 is SGHDN and CDR2 is FVKESK.

This sequence joins TRBV5-6 and TRBJ2-3; possible D gene TRBD1, 5 bases. Looked up from germline, CDR1 is SGHDT and CDR2 is YYEEEE. The CDR3 extends over 17 amino acids. Between the trimmed V and J ends, which lost 2 bases and 4 bases, there was a span of 20 bases. The CDR3 protein is CASSLQQERMIADTQYF. CDR3 coding DNA: TGTGCCAGCAGCTTACAACAGGAAAGGATGATCGCAGATACGCAGTATTTT.

The chain has TRBV10-3 and TRBJ2-3; 13 positions match TRBD2. Germline V gene lookup returns CDR1 ENHRY and CDR2 SYGVKD. The junction had 10 bases not matched to a gene; V was cut back by 10 bases and J by 0 bases. There are 17 residues in the CDR3. The CDR3 protein is CATATSGGSTSTDTQYF. CDR3 nucleotides: TGTGCCACTGCGACTAGCGGGGGGTCTACTAGCACAGATACGCAGTATTTT.

The chain employs TRBV21-1 and TRBJ2-1; the table gives TRBD1 as D, unverified against the DNA. TRBV21-1 is termed a pseudogene. The CDR3 consists of 15 residues. CDR3 in amino acids: CASSRQGTSYNEQFF. CDR3 DNA: TGTGCCAGCAGCCGGCAGGGGACTTCCTACAATGAGCAGTTCTTC.